This TCR beta chain derives from a study of human CD8 memory T cell subsets (dated by TCRdb to about 2020). General notes on the study: The clonal relationships among stem-like (TSTEM), progenitor exhausted-like (TPEX) and effector memory CD8+ T cell subsets were assessed by comparing the TCRbeta repertoires of these subsets. Six donors each provided TSTEM, TPEX and effector memory subsets, and TCRbeta repertoires were obtained from all six.

TCRdb lists the instrument as NextSeq 550. A Human TCR Profiling Kit was used to prepare UMI-labeled 5' RACE TCRbeta libraries. Every TCRbeta library was prepared in parallel with an identical number of PCR cycles. Per the authors' processing: The number of functional CDR3beta clonotypes in each TCRbeta library ranged from about 2,800 to 20,000. UMI extraction and consensus assembly used MIGEC 1.2.9, requiring at least three reads per UMI. MiXCR 3.0.3 was used to extract the in-frame CDR3beta repertoires. Diversity metrics were computed in VDJtools 1.2.1 after downsampling each sample to 42,000 randomly selected UMIs. For the top 3,000 clones of each sample pair, the repertoire overlap metrics D, R and F2 were calculated in VDJtools. Each entry corresponds to one CDR3 protein sequence from reads that TCRdb reprocessed, and DNA is not given. TCRdb's processing, not the authors', yielded these V and J calls. The sample's records list some 9,300 distinct CDR3 sequences. The top ten constitute roughly 9.8% of the sample.

Findings and caveats that apply to the study as a whole: Similarly high normalized Shannon-Wiener diversity was shown by TSTEM and TPEX subsets, whereas comparatively lower diversity was seen in effector memory subsets. Only TCRbeta chains were sequenced, and repertoire comparisons were based on more than five donors, with testing performed by paired t-tests and Bonferroni correction. Greater repertoire diversity in TSTEM than in TPEX subsets was suggested by Chao1 estimates, potentially reflecting a broader range of specificities. Clonotypes were shared with effector memory cells by both stem-like subsets, but only minimal overlap was found between TSTEM and TPEX repertoires, suggesting distinct antigen spectra.

Points on this clonotype: Its antigen is unknown.

CCR7+ PD-1- TIGIT- cells were the ones classified as stem-like memory CD8+ T cells (TSTEM). Peripheral blood mononuclear cells were isolated from healthy donor buffy coats by density gradient separation. In the study, total CD8+ T cells were enriched by negative magnetic separation with EasySep or MojoSort CD8+ T cell isolation kits. For each subset, total RNA was extracted using an RNeasy Mini Kit from duplicate vials of about 150,000 sorted CD8+ T cells. The PBMCs were used fresh or after being cryopreserved in fetal bovine serum with 10% DMSO. Fluorescence-activated cell sorting on a FACSAria III was used to sort the CD8+ T cell subsets to purity. The CDR3 holds 14 amino acids from the cysteine to the phenylalanine. The protein alone is recorded here. CDR1 MNHNY and CDR2 SVGAGI are derived from the germline V gene (reference sequence).

The sample taken for sequencing was CD8+ stem-like memory T cells (TSCM and TCM) sorted from PBMCs. This sample's cell subset or site label indicates: stem-like memory CD8 T cells (TSTEM), CCR7+ PD-1- TIGIT-. Recombination joined TRBV6-6 with TRBJ2-2; the D call from TCRdb, TRBD1, cannot be confirmed without DNA. The sequence was collected from a human donor in good health. CDR3 loop: CASSFQGATGELFF.